This TCR beta chain came from a study of radiotherapy plus CTLA-4 blockade in lung cancer. Measured with immunoSEQ multiplex PCR; TCRdb has only the in-frame clones, and not every one. The data hold about 87,000 clones, with around 87% observed a single time. Germline values: CDR1 SGHTA, CDR2 FQGNSA. V was clipped by 1 base and J by 4 bases, with 11 bases between them. This CDR3 spans 15 amino acids. The gene calls are TRBV7-2 and TRBJ1-3; no reliable D call. Sequenced here: peripheral blood, sampled from a patient treated with radiotherapy plus ipilimumab. The receptor was isolated from a human donor with non-small cell lung cancer that progressed on radiotherapy plus ipilimumab. DNA of the CDR3: TGTGCCAGCAGCTTAGTAGAGGGCGTCGGAAACACCATATATTTT. Its translation: CASSLVEGVGNTIYF.